This T cell receptor beta chain was found in a study of regulatory T cells in long-lasting Graves disease. Study observations and caveats: The sample size was small, and this may have reduced accuracy.

A word on this clonotype: Its antigen is unidentified.

V was clipped by 1 base and J by 6 bases; unmatched bases: 10. In germline, CDR1 is MDHEN, CDR2 SYDVKM. The CDR3 is 19 residues long. The time point denotes: newly diagnosed GD, antithyroid drugs for less than 3 months. Researchers made the TCR library from RNA that was extracted from PBMCs. CDR3 regions were amplified by Arm-PCR using iRepertoire HTBI primers to build TCR beta libraries. Original processing methods: The study identified more than 50 TRBV and about 14 TRBJ segments across samples. TCRdb re-derived calls from the multiplex PCR reads in MiXCR, one entry per CDR3 protein. TCRdb's processing, not the authors', yielded these V and J calls. The data hold roughly 500,000 distinct CDR3 sequences, with more than 10% observed a single time. These sequences were also reported in another study, on T cells in Graves' hyperthyroidism and ophthalmopathy. As that study records: Carried out on the TCR CDR3, a first-round RT-PCR used the HTBI primer set. Most thyroid clonotypes expanded above 0.001 appeared in blood too.

V is TRBV28 and J is TRBJ2-2; the match to TRBD2 covers 14 bases. The clonotype was recovered from a woman aged 30 to 39 with Graves disease. This specimen consisted of peripheral blood mononuclear cells (PBMCs), obtained at new diagnosis, from a patient treated with antithyroid drugs. DNA for the CDR3: TGTGCCAGCAGTTTATTCCGGACTAGCGGGAGGTGGGATCCCGGGGAGCTGTTTTTT. Its protein is CASSLFRTSGRWDPGELFF. Full variable domain (rest looked up from reference TRBV28 and TRBJ2-2): DVKVTQSSRYLVKRTGEKVFLECVQDMDHENMFWYRQDPGLGLRLIYFSYDVKMKEKGDIPEGYSVSREKKERFSLILESASTNQTSMYLCASSLFRTSGRWDPGELFFGEGSRLTVL.